The clone carrying this T cell receptor beta chain has only a few counts. Its antigen is still unknown. This record comes from a study of vaccination and CD4 T cells after COVID-19. Sequence data for DNA of cultured CD4+ T cells were generated by the Oncomine TCR Beta short-read assay. Scientists extracted genomic DNA from CD4+ T cells grown in culture. TCRdb processed the PCR reads anew with MiXCR; each CDR3 protein has one entry. Of fewer than 9,500 distinct CDR3 sequences detected, less than 45% appear once; the ten largest clones hold about 20%. Regarding treatment: roughly ten-day PBMC culture with coronavirus spike peptide pools or control peptides (ViraFEST assay). Those CD4+ T cells from the unexposed donor predate the COVID-19 pandemic (2011-2018). After more than 9 days of culture, CD4+ T cells were negatively selected. V was shortened by 2 bases and J by 6 bases, with 20 bases between the two germline ends. CDR1 is LNHDA, CDR2 SQIVND, per germline (reference sequence). This CDR3 is 17 amino acids long.

This clonotype was obtained from a human donor in good health. Material: CD4+ T cells from blood, cultured in vitro. V gene TRBV19 combines with J gene TRBJ1-5; TRBD1 is a possible D gene (6 bases). Written as DNA, the CDR3 is TGTGCCAGTAGTATAAACTTCAGGGGCCCTAAAGGTCAGCCCCAGCATTTT. It encodes CASSINFRGPKGQPQHF.